The 8 T cell receptor beta chains in this list originate from one sample, sequenced in a study of breast tumors, draining lymph nodes, adjacent tissues. Using its own MiXCR run on the multiplex PCR reads, TCRdb lists one record per CDR3 protein. Of approximately 230,000 distinct CDR3 sequences in the sample, approximately 36% were seen once. Samples came from axillary lymph nodes draining the breast cancer. The sample was axillary lymph node tissue. These receptors originate from a female donor with breast cancer. Some clones in this sample may be carry-over from other donors' samples.

A few counts support this clonotype. The V and J genes are TRBV27 and TRBJ2-7; 8 bases fit TRBD2. Germline-derived CDR1 and CDR2 are MNHEY and SMNVEV (reference sequence). This CDR3 is 15 amino acids long. J gave up 4 bases and V 1 base, and 6 bases lay outside the gene matches. The CDR3 sequence: CASSLYGRGGYEQYF. In DNA form, the CDR3 reads TGTGCCAGCAGTTTATATGGCCGGGGGGGGTACGAGCAGTACTTC.

This clonotype was seen repeatedly, ten times or more. V is TRBV11-2 and J is TRBJ2-1; 12 nucleotides line up with TRBD2. Germline V gene data show CDR1 as SGHAT and CDR2 as FQNNGV. The junction had 4 bases not matched to a gene; V was cut back by 5 bases and J by 2 bases. The CDR3 is 16 residues long. The CDR3 protein is CASSHRTSGAYNEQFF. DNA of the CDR3: TGTGCCAGCAGCCATCGGACTAGCGGGGCCTACAATGAGCAGTTCTTC.

The table lists this clonotype with many counts. The chain is built from TRBV5-1 and TRBJ2-1; TRBD2 agrees at 7 bases. Germline CDR1 reads SGHRS; CDR2 reads YFSETQ. This CDR3 has 15 residues. Trimming cost V 0 bases and J 6 bases; bases outside gene matches: 6. Here the CDR3 reads CASSLEGTGGNEQFF. The CDR3 DNA reads TGCGCCAGCAGCTTGGAAGGGACGGGGGGCAATGAGCAGTTCTTC. Filled out from reference TRBV5-1 and TRBJ2-1, the complete variable domain reads KAGVTQTPRYLIKTRGQQVTLSCSPISGHRSVSWYQQTPGQGLQFLFEYFSETQRNKGNFPGRFSGRQFSNSRSEMNVSTLELGDSALYLCASSLEGTGGNEQFFGPGTRLTVL.

Notes on this clonotype: The junction differs from germline at one of its ends, possibly a read error. This chain uses TRBV7-9 with TRBJ2-5; 9 positions match TRBD2. The CDR3 totals 15 residues. Germline CDR1 and CDR2: SEHNR and FQNEAQ (reference sequence). The CDR3 sequence is CASSLASGSGETQSF. For the CDR3, the DNA is TGTGCCAGCAGCTTAGCTAGCGGGAGCGGAGAGACCCAGTCCTTC.

This clonotype was detected a few times. This chain connects TRBV6-2 or TRBV6-3 to TRBJ1-2; 7 nucleotides match TRBD1. Trimming at V came to 2 bases and at J to 3 bases, leaving 0 bases not matched to a gene. The CDR3 is 13 residues long. Germline CDR1 and CDR2: MNHEY and SVGEGT. CDR3: CASSYGQDYGYTF. The CDR3 coding sequence is TGTGCCAGCAGTTACGGACAGGACTATGGCTACACCTTC.

This clonotype was detected many times. A read error is possible here, since a much larger clone lies one base away. The genes are TRBV7-8 and TRBJ2-5; 7 bases align to TRBD2. Germline assignment: CDR1 SGHVS and CDR2 FQNEAQ. The CDR3 loop spans 15 amino acids. The CDR3 nucleotides read TGTGCCAGCAGCTCCTGGACGGGGGGTGGAGAGACCCAGCACTTC. Encoded protein: CASSSWTGGGETQHF.

The table lists this clonotype with many counts. The chain uses TRBV5-1 and TRBJ2-3, with 10 nucleotides matching TRBD2. CDR1 SGHRS and CDR2 YFSETQ come from the germline V gene. The ends lost 6 bases at V and 6 bases at J; junction bases unmatched: 7. The CDR3 consists of 14 residues. DNA for the CDR3: TGCGCCAGCATCGGGCTAGCGGGAGCCGATACGCAGTATTTT. Translating it yields CASIGLAGADTQYF.

This clonotype was detected ten times or more. The chain combines TRBV7-3 with TRBJ1-2, with D uncertain. Germline V gene sequence: CDR1 SGHTA, CDR2 FQGTGA. The CDR3 runs 13 residues. V was cut by 5 bases and J by 4 bases, with 11 bases left in between. The CDR3 region is CASSTGSGYGYTF. The DNA of the CDR3 is TGTGCCAGCAGCACCGGCAGCGGCTATGGCTACACCTTC.